A selection of T cell receptor beta chains follows, all from one sample in a study of cytomegalovirus exposure and HLA in healthy donors. Only in-frame clones appear in the TCRdb table, and some are missing; sequencing was by immunoSEQ multiplex PCR. The table includes over 150,000 clones, 75% to 80% detected once. Material: PBMCs. The receptors derive from a woman aged 40 to 50 in good health and CMV-seropositive. CDR3s include the opening cysteine and the closing phenylalanine or tryptophan. The D gene is left open where the match is weak. Some rows mark clone size as missing; the rest say once, few, many or name a class of expanded clone.

CDR3aa	CDR3nt	j_gene	abundance	d_gene	v_gene
CASSKRQGLARADTQYF	TGTGCCAGCAGCAAAAGACAGGGCCTAGCGAGGGCAGATACGCAGTATTTT	TRBJ2-3	-	-	TRBV21-1
CASSETGTGFYEQYF	TGTGCCAGTAGTGAGACCGGGACAGGCTTTTACGAGCAGTACTTC	TRBJ2-7	-	TRBD1	TRBV19
CASSLALTGGLQTQYF	TGTGCCAGCAGCTTAGCCCTGACAGGGGGCCTTCAGACCCAGTACTTC	TRBJ2-5	-	TRBD1	TRBV7-9
CASSFSSGEQFF	TGTGCCAGCAGTTTTTCATCGGGGGAGCAGTTCTTC	TRBJ2-1	-	-	TRBV6-5
CASSSFGQGAGQETQYF	TGTGCCAGCAGTTCTTTCGGACAGGGGGCAGGCCAAGAGACCCAGTACTTC	TRBJ2-5	-	TRBD1	TRBV28
CASSLGPWSEQYF	TGTGCCAGCAGTTTAGGGCCATGGTCCGAGCAGTACTTC	TRBJ2-7	-	-	TRBV28
CASSWDRIYEQYF	TGTGCCAGCAGCTGGGACAGAATCTACGAGCAGTACTTC	TRBJ2-7	few	TRBD1	TRBV5-6
CASSKLGGQDTQYF	TGTGCCAGCAGCAAACTAGGGGGCCAAGATACGCAGTATTTT	TRBJ2-3	-	TRBD1	TRBV7-2
CASSFGQGDTGELFF	TGTGCCAGCAGTTTTGGGCAGGGGGACACCGGGGAGCTGTTTTTT	TRBJ2-2	-	TRBD1	TRBV27
CASSLRLAGGRTDTQYF	TGCGCCAGCAGCTTACGGCTAGCGGGAGGTCGCACAGATACGCAGTATTTT	TRBJ2-3	-	TRBD2	TRBV5-1
CASSILGAGTDTQYF	TGTGCCAGTAGTATACTGGGGGCTGGCACAGATACGCAGTATTTT	TRBJ2-3	-	-	TRBV19
CASRLFGGLGYEQYF	TGTGCCAGCAGGCTATTTGGCGGGCTTGGCTACGAGCAGTACTTC	TRBJ2-7	-	-	TRBV6-5
CASSPGTSGTNEQFF	TGCGCCAGCAGCCCGGGGACTAGCGGGACCAATGAGCAGTTCTTC	TRBJ2-1	-	TRBD2	TRBV5-1
CAWSVGGAEAFF	TGTGCCTGGAGTGTAGGAGGGGCTGAAGCTTTCTTT	TRBJ1-1	-	-	TRBV30
CASSFHWQGNYEQYF	TGTGCCAGCAGCTTCCATTGGCAGGGTAACTACGAGCAGTACTTC	TRBJ2-7	-	-	TRBV14
CASSKGHGSSYEQYF	TGTGCCAGCAGCAAGGGACATGGGTCTTCCTACGAGCAGTACTTC	TRBJ2-7	-	-	TRBV7-2
CASSLESASEQYF	TGTGCCAGCAGCTTAGAATCTGCGAGCGAGCAGTACTTC	TRBJ2-7	few	-	TRBV11-2
CASSSSIAGVLTDTQYF	TGTGCCAGCAGTTCCTCAATAGCGGGAGTCCTCACAGATACGCAGTATTTT	TRBJ2-3	-	TRBD2	TRBV27